The T cell receptor (beta chain) under discussion was sequenced for a study of human T cells and chemical hapten exposure. Study context: Patch tests put 0.01% DPC on the upper back, and the results were checked at 6 days. Whole-study findings and limits: No shift was seen in TCRs above 1 in 1000 frequency with DPC sensitization.

Specified time point: patch test 2, 6 weeks after DPC sensitization. Stated treatment: therapeutic diphenylcyclopropenone sensitization with weekly scalp DPC. Before extraction, the whole blood was not fractionated, and total RNA was taken from it. Patch tests were applied only after blood draws. A few counts support this clonotype. Antigen: not known. TCRdb itself ran the RACE reads through MiXCR, one entry per CDR3 protein. The sample contains some 42,000 distinct CDR3 sequences, roughly a tenth of which appear only once. The CDR3 sequence is 12 residues long. CDR1 is GTSNPN, CDR2 SVGIG, per germline (reference sequence). V shed 8 bases and J shed 0 bases, with 10 bases lying between them.

The chain employs TRBV30 and TRBJ2-5, with D unresolved. The receptor was derived from a woman aged 25 to 39 with alopecia areata. Some clones in this sample may be carry-over from other donors' samples. Sequencing was performed on whole blood, taken in connection with sensitization to the hapten diphenylcyclopropenone (DPC). The CDR3 is CAIQRYQETQYF. For the CDR3, the DNA is TGTGCCATTCAGAGGTACCAAGAGACCCAGTACTTC.